A selection of T cell receptor beta chains follows, all from one sample in a study of control samples from healthy donors and cancer patients. Measured with immunoSEQ multiplex PCR; TCRdb has only the in-frame clones, and not every one. The table records roughly 140,000 clones, 75% to 90% of them present only once. Sample: blood. These receptors were obtained from a man aged 25 to 40 in good health. CDR3s include the opening cysteine and the closing phenylalanine or tryptophan. The order of the fields is D gene, J gene, clone size, V gene, CDR3 DNA, CDR3 protein. A D gene is named only where the DNA matches it firmly. Clone size is given for some rows only: seen once, a few or many times, or a class if the clone is expanded.

-,TRBJ1-4,-,TRBV24-1,TGTGCCACCAGTGATTCGGGCGGGGATGGCGGCGAAAAACTGTTTTTT,CATSDSGGDGGEKLFF
-,TRBJ1-1,-,TRBV2,TGTGCCAGCAGTGGCAGGGGAGGCACTGAAGCTTTCTTT,CASSGRGGTEAFF
TRBD1,TRBJ2-2,many,TRBV29-1,TGCAGCGTTGGGGCAGGGGGCGACGGGGAGCTGTTTTTT,CSVGAGGDGELFF
-,TRBJ2-1,-,TRBV7-2,TGTGCCAGCAGATACCTGCCCGGGATAATGAATGAGCAGTTCTTC,CASRYLPGIMNEQFF
-,TRBJ2-3,-,TRBV25-1,TGTGCCAGCCGAGGGGGACTAAACACAGATACGCAGTATTTT,CASRGGLNTDTQYF
TRBD1,TRBJ1-1,-,TRBV2,TGTGCCAGCACCAGACAGGGCGCCAACACTGAAGCTTTCTTT,CASTRQGANTEAFF
TRBD1,TRBJ1-4,-,TRBV5-6,TGTGCCAGCAGCCCAATTCCGGGACAGGGGATCGAAAAACTGTTTTTT,CASSPIPGQGIEKLFF
-,TRBJ1-2,-,TRBV29-1,TGCAGCGTTCCTCCAGGGGCGAACTATGGCTACACCTTC,CSVPPGANYGYTF
TRBD2,TRBJ2-3,-,TRBV7-3,TGTGCCAGCAGCTTAACTGGGGGACTAGCGGGAGATACGCAGTATTTT,CASSLTGGLAGDTQYF
TRBD1,TRBJ1-3,-,TRBV11-2,TGTGCCAGCAGCACCCGGACAGGGGGAAACACCATATATTTT,CASSTRTGGNTIYF
-,TRBJ2-7,-,TRBV7-2,TGTGCCAGCAGCCCACCCGGATTTTACGAGCAGTACTTC,CASSPPGFYEQYF
TRBD1,TRBJ2-7,-,TRBV6-5,TGTGCCAGCAGTTACCGGGACAGAACCTACGAGCAGTACTTC,CASSYRDRTYEQYF
TRBD2,TRBJ2-5,-,TRBV3-1/TRBV3-2,TGTGCCAGCAGCCTAGGACTAGCGGGAGTACGAGAGACCCAGTACTTC,CASSLGLAGVRETQYF
-,TRBJ1-5,-,TRBV27,TGTGCCAGCAGTCTGGGGTTAAATCAGCCCCAGCATTTT,CASSLGLNQPQHF
-,TRBJ2-1,-,TRBV24-1,TGTGCCACCAGTGGCCGTGACAGCGACAGTGGGATATCCTACAATGAGCAGTTCTTC,CATSGRDSDSGISYNEQFF
-,TRBJ1-4,-,TRBV9,TGTGCCAGCAGCTCCCTGGAAGGGAAGGAAAAACTGTTTTTT,CASSSLEGKEKLFF
-,TRBJ2-7,-,TRBV28,TGTGCCAGCAGACAACTCGACGTGGCCAGGGGCGAGCAGTACTTC,CASRQLDVARGEQYF
TRBD1,TRBJ1-5,-,TRBV3-1/TRBV3-2,TGTGCCAGCAGCCAAGATTCCTGGGACAGGGGTGCTAATCAGCCCCAGCATTTT,CASSQDSWDRGANQPQHF
-,TRBJ1-6,-,TRBV6-2/TRBV6-3,TGTGCCAGCAGTTATCTGTCACTCCGACCGGGACCGCCGGATTATAATTCACCCCTCCACTTT,CASSYLSLRPGPPDYNSPLHF
TRBD1,TRBJ1-3,once,TRBV12-3/TRBV12-4,TGTGCCAGCAGAGAACAGGGGTGGGACACCATATATTTT,CASREQGWDTIYF
-,TRBJ2-7,-,TRBV21-1,TGTGCCAGCAGCAGCCGACAGGGCCCCCCTGAGCAGTACTTC,CASSSRQGPPEQYF
-,TRBJ1-6,-,TRBV12-5,TGTGCTAGTGCGGGGCAGGTTTCTTCACCCCTCCACTTT,CASAGQVSSPLHF
TRBD2,TRBJ2-2,few,TRBV6-5,TGTGCCAGCCTGAGGGAGGGGACGAACACCGGGGAGCTGTTTTTT,CASLREGTNTGELFF
TRBD1,TRBJ2-7,-,TRBV12-5,TGTGCTAGTGGTTTGGTTCGGACCGGGACAGAATACGGTGAGCAGTACTTC,CASGLVRTGTEYGEQYF
-,TRBJ2-1,-,TRBV7-9,TGTGCCAGCAGACCGGATCGGTCCTACAATGAGCAGTTCTTC,CASRPDRSYNEQFF
-,TRBJ2-5,once,TRBV21-1,TGTGCCAGCAGATACAGGCGGGAGGGGGACCAAGAGACCCAGTACTTC,CASRYRREGDQETQYF
TRBD2,TRBJ2-1,-,TRBV5-6,TGTGCCAGCAGTTATAGCGGGTCTCGTCAGTTCTTC,CASSYSGSRQFF
-,TRBJ2-4,once,TRBV24-1,TGTGCCACCAGTGACCCCAGTCGTGCCATTCAGTACTTC,CATSDPSRAIQYF
-,TRBJ2-5,-,TRBV6-5,TGTGCCAGCGGGTGGGAGCCACAAGAGACCCAGTACTTC,CASGWEPQETQYF
TRBD1,TRBJ1-5,-,TRBV30,TGTGCCTGGGGACAGGGCAATCAGCCCCAGCATTTT,CAWGQGNQPQHF
-,TRBJ1-1,-,TRBV2,TGTGCCAGCAGCGGCGGGGAGGGGACGAACACTGAAGCTTTCTTT,CASSGGEGTNTEAFF
-,TRBJ1-4,-,TRBV7-6,TGTGCCAGCAGCAAAAGGACAGCAACTAATGAAAAACTGTTTTTT,CASSKRTATNEKLFF
-,TRBJ1-5,-,TRBV4-1,TGCGCCAGCAGCGGGTTTGGAAATCAGCCCCAGCATTTT,CASSGFGNQPQHF
TRBD2,TRBJ2-3,-,TRBV7-3,TGTGCCAGCAGCTTATCGGGACTAGCGGGAGGTACGCAGTATTTT,CASSLSGLAGGTQYF
-,TRBJ1-5,-,TRBV5-3,TGTGCCAGAAGCAAACACCAAGGGCGGCGCAATCAGCCCCAGCATTTT,CARSKHQGRRNQPQHF
TRBD2,TRBJ2-7,-,TRBV7-8,TGTGCCAGCAGCTTAAGAACAGCGGGAAGCACCTACGAGCAGTACTTC,CASSLRTAGSTYEQYF
-,TRBJ1-3,few,TRBV9,TGTGCCAGCAGCGTAGGTTCGCGGGACGAAAACACCATATATTTT,CASSVGSRDENTIYF
-,TRBJ2-7,few,TRBV2,TGTGCCAGCAGAACAATAACCTACGAGCAGTACTTC,CASRTITYEQYF
TRBD2,TRBJ2-5,-,TRBV5-4,TGTGCCAGCAGCTTCGGGACTAGCGGGAGGGCGGGGCAAGAGACCCAGTACTTC,CASSFGTSGRAGQETQYF
-,TRBJ2-5,-,TRBV12-5,TGTGCTAGTGGTTTACCGGACTCTCATGGAGAGACCCAGTACTTC,CASGLPDSHGETQYF
-,TRBJ1-3,few,TRBV6-1,TGTGCCAGCAGTGAGGCGTTGGGGTCCTCTGGAAACACCATATATTTT,CASSEALGSSGNTIYF
-,TRBJ2-7,-,TRBV4-1,TGCGCCAGCAGCCAAGAGTTGAGCACGATTTCCTACGAGCAGTACTTC,CASSQELSTISYEQYF
-,TRBJ2-3,-,TRBV9,TGTGCCAGCAGCGTAGGGTCAAGCGGCTCAGATACGCAGTATTTT,CASSVGSSGSDTQYF
-,TRBJ2-5,-,TRBV19,TGTGCCAGTAGTGGGAGACTAGACAGTGGGCAAGAGACCCAGTACTTC,CASSGRLDSGQETQYF
-,TRBJ2-7,-,TRBV6-1,TGTGCCAGCAGTGAAGCGCTGATGAAGGGTTACGAGCAGTACTTC,CASSEALMKGYEQYF
-,TRBJ1-1,-,TRBV20-1,TGCAGTGCTAATCCGGGCACTGAAGCTTTCTTT,CSANPGTEAFF
TRBD1,TRBJ1-4,-,TRBV7-2,TGTGCCAGCAGCCCGGACAGGGGGCCTAATGAAAAACTGTTTTTT,CASSPDRGPNEKLFF
-,TRBJ1-5,-,TRBV15,TGTGCCACCAGCCGCTGGGGAAGCAATCAGCCCCAGCATTTT,CATSRWGSNQPQHF
TRBD1,TRBJ1-5,-,TRBV7-2,TGTGCCAGCAGCCAATGGACAGGGAACAATCAGCCCCAGCATTTT,CASSQWTGNNQPQHF
TRBD1,TRBJ2-7,-,TRBV6-2/TRBV6-3,TGTGCCAGCTGTTGGGGACAGGGGGCTTCCTACGAGCAGTACTTC,CASCWGQGASYEQYF
TRBD2,TRBJ2-7,-,TRBV5-7,TGTGCCAGCAGCTTTCGTATAGCGGGATCTCGGGGGGGCGAGCAGTACTTC,CASSFRIAGSRGGEQYF
TRBD1,TRBJ2-5,-,TRBV29-1,TGCAGCGTCGCTGGACAGGCTACCCGGGGGACCCAGTACTTC,CSVAGQATRGTQYF
-,TRBJ1-5,once,TRBV21-1,TGTGCCAGCAGCAAGGGAAAGGTTCATCAGCCCCAGCATTTT,CASSKGKVHQPQHF
TRBD2,TRBJ2-7,-,TRBV7-8,TGTGCCAGCAGCTTAATCAGACTAGCGGCGATCGAGCAGTACTTC,CASSLIRLAAIEQYF
-,TRBJ2-1,-,TRBV5-1,TGCGCCAGCAGCTTGGTTGGGGATGAGCAGTTCTTC,CASSLVGDEQFF